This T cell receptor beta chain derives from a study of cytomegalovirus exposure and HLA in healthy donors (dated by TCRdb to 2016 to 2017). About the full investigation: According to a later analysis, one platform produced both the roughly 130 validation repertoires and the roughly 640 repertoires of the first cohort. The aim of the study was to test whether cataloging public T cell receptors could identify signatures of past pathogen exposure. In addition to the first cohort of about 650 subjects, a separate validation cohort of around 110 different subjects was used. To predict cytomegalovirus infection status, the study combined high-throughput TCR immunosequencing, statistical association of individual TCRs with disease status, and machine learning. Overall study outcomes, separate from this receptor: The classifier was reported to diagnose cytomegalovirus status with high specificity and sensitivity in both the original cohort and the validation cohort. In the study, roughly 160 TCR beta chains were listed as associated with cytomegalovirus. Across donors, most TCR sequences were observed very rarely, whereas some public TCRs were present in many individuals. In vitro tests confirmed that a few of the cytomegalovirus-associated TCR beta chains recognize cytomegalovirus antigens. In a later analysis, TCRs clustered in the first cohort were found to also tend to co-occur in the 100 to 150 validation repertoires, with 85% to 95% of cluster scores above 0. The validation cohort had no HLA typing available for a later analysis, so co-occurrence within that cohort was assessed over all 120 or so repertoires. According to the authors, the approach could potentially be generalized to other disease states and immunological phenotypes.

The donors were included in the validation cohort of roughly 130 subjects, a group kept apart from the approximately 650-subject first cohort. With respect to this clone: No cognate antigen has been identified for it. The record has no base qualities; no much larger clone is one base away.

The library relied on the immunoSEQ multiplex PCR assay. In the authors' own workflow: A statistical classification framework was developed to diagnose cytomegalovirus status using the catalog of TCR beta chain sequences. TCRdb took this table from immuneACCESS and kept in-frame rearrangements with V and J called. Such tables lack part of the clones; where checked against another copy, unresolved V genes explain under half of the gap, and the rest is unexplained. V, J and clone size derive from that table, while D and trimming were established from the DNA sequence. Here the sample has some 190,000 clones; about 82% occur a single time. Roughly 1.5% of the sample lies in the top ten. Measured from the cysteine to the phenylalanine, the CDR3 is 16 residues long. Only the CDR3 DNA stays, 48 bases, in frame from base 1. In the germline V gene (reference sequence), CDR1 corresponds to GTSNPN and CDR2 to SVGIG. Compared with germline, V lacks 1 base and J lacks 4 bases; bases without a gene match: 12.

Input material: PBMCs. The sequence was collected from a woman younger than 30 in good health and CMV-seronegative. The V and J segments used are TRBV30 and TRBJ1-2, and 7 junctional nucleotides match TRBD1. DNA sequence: TGTGCCTGGAGTGCTACACCCGGGACAGTTGGCTATGGCTACACCTTC. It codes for CAWSATPGTVGYGYTF.